A selection of T cell receptor beta chains follows, all from one sample in a study of shared clonotypes between healthy human individuals. Sequencing used immunoSEQ multiplex PCR; TCRdb keeps in-frame clones, though not all of them. The sample lists about a million clones, 60% to 80% seen once, with 0.89% in the top ten. The sequencing input was memory CD4+ T cells from PBMCs. These receptors were obtained from a man between 18 and 35 years old in good health. Some clones in this sample may be carry-over from other donors' samples. The CDR3 runs from the conserved cysteine through the conserved F or W.

V: TRBV7-3
length: 16
J: TRBJ2-3
CDR3: CASSLLGHRDTDTQYF

V: TRBV5-4
length: 16
J: TRBJ1-4
CDR3: CASSSGQGGLYEKLFF

V: TRBV11-2
length: 15
J: TRBJ2-3
CDR3: CASSLIHPSTDTQYF

V: TRBV5-6
length: 15
J: TRBJ1-1
CDR3: CASSAATGGNTEAFF

V: TRBV7-6
length: 15
J: TRBJ2-5
CDR3: CASSLEHRVWETQYF

V: TRBV18
length: 15
J: TRBJ1-1
CDR3: CASSPPSGALTEAFF

V: TRBV19
length: 15
J: TRBJ1-5
CDR3: CASSIQGGINQPQHF

V: TRBV5-1
length: 14
J: TRBJ2-5
CDR3: CASSFMTDQETQYF

V: TRBV18
length: 15
J: TRBJ1-5
CDR3: CASSPIQGSNQPQHF

V: TRBV6-1
length: 14
J: TRBJ1-1
CDR3: CASSDAGGSTEAFF

V: TRBV28
length: 15
J: TRBJ2-1
CDR3: CASSSPGQGSLEQFF

V: TRBV6-5
length: 14
J: TRBJ2-7
CDR3: CASTLAESSYEQYF

V: TRBV18
length: 15
J: TRBJ1-2
CDR3: CASSPNLQGASDYTF

V: TRBV28
length: 15
J: TRBJ1-4
CDR3: CASGPNGITNEKLFF

V: TRBV11-2
length: 14
J: TRBJ1-2
CDR3: CASSFDRGNYGYTF

V: TRBV7-9
length: 14
J: TRBJ2-7
CDR3: CASSPDSVTYEQYF

V: TRBV2
length: 13
J: TRBJ1-2
CDR3: CASSDDRVRGYTF

V: TRBV27
length: 16
J: TRBJ2-2
CDR3: CASSWTRLTSSGELFF

V: TRBV10-3
length: 16
J: TRBJ1-5
CDR3: CAISEYLGHTNQPQHF

V: TRBV5-4
length: 15
J: TRBJ2-5
CDR3: CASSLGTPVQETQYF

V: TRBV6-1
length: 19
J: TRBJ1-5
CDR3: CASSGPSQGFFYSNQPQHF

V: TRBV6-6
length: 13
J: TRBJ1-1
CDR3: CASTLDLTGKAFF

V: TRBV19
length: 14
J: TRBJ2-7
CDR3: CASSSGLPGREQYF

V: TRBV6-5
length: 15
J: TRBJ2-1
CDR3: CASRTSGLQGLEQFF

V: TRBV28
length: 13
J: TRBJ2-5
CDR3: CASSFGTMDTQYF

V: TRBV7-2
length: 14
J: TRBJ2-7
CDR3: CASSRTGPNYEQYF

V: TRBV7-8
length: 14
J: TRBJ1-2
CDR3: CASSSYGTGDGYTF

V: TRBV14
length: 14
J: TRBJ2-1
CDR3: CASSPRRRNNEQFF

V: TRBV15
length: 15
J: TRBJ2-7
CDR3: CATSRDLGRTYEQYF

V: TRBV5-1
length: 15
J: TRBJ1-5
CDR3: CASSSSGLSNQPQHF

V: TRBV18
length: 14
J: TRBJ1-2
CDR3: CASSPAGRTYGYTF